Below, 3 T cell receptor beta chains from the same sample are listed, as sequenced in a study of shared clonotypes between healthy human individuals. Sequencing used immunoSEQ multiplex PCR; TCRdb keeps in-frame clones, though not all of them. The repertoire holds more than 2 million clones, with approximately 94% as singletons. Sequenced: naive CD4+ T cells sorted from blood. Noted subset: CD45RA+ positively selected. The receptors here all came from a man aged 18 to 29 in good health.

The J gene is TRBJ2-7, the V gene TRBV6-1, with D unclear. The V end was cut by 1 base, the J end by 0 bases, with 13 bases between. The CDR3 is 16 residues long. Germline V gene sequence: CDR1 MNHNS, CDR2 SASEGT. CDR3 bases: TGTGCCAGCAGTGAAGAACGAGGCTCGGTCTCCTACGAGCAGTACTTC. This codes for CASSEERGSVSYEQYF.

This chain uses TRBV7-8 with TRBJ1-6; D gene ambiguous. V was trimmed by 1 base and J by 13 bases, leaving 11 bases between them. The CDR3 is 13 residues long. Germline V gene sequence: CDR1 SGHVS, CDR2 FQNEAQ. CDR3 nucleotides: TGTGCCAGCAGCTTAGGGGTTTTTTCCCCCCTCCACTTT. Protein sequence: CASSLGVFSPLHF.

This clone was detected once. The CDR3 region is CAWVRDQDGYTF. As DNA, the CDR3 is TGTGCCTGGGTGCGGGACCAGGATGGCTACACCTTC. The V call is TRBV30, the J call TRBJ1-2, with TRBD1 as a possible D gene (5 bases). The CDR3 consists of 12 residues. Trimming removed 5 bases at V and 6 bases at J, with 13 bases between. Germline V CDR1 and CDR2: GTSNPN, SVGIG (reference sequence).